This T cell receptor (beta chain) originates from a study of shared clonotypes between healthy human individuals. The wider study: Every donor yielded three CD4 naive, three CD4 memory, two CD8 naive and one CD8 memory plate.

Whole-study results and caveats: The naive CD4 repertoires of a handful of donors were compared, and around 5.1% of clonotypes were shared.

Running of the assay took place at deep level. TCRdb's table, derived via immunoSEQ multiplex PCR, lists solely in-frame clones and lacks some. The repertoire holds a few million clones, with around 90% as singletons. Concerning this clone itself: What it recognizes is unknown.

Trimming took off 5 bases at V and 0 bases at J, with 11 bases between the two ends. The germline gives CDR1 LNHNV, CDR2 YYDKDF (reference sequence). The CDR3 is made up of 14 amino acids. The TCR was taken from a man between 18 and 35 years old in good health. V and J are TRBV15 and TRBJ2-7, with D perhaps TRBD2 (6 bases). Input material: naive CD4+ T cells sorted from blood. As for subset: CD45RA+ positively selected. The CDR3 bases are TGTGCCACCAGCCAGGGCGGGGTCTCCTACGAGCAGTACTTC. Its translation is CATSQGGVSYEQYF.